This entry concerns a single TCR beta chain. Its target is not known. The record originates from a study of cytomegalovirus exposure and HLA in healthy donors. Study-level results: Specificity for CMV antigens was confirmed in vitro for a few of the CMV-associated chains. The classifier was said to identify cytomegalovirus status with high specificity and sensitivity.

Among the approximately 110 subjects of the validation cohort, separate from the roughly 650-subject first cohort, were the donors. The germline V and J ends were trimmed by 3 bases and 7 bases, with 15 bases remaining between them. This CDR3 comprises 14 residues. Germline CDR1 and CDR2: MRHNA and SNTAGT. Assay: immunoSEQ multiplex PCR; the TCRdb copy retains only in-frame clones and omits some. This table holds under 400,000 clones, about nine tenths found once. The sequencing input was PBMCs. The TCR sequence derives from a woman between 18 and 29 years old in good health and CMV-seronegative. The chain recombines TRBV6-4 with TRBJ2-5, with D possibly being TRBD1 (5 bases). The CDR3: CASSEDFRAPTQYF. DNA of the CDR3: TGTGCCAGCAGTGAAGACTTCAGGGCGCCGACCCAGTACTTC.